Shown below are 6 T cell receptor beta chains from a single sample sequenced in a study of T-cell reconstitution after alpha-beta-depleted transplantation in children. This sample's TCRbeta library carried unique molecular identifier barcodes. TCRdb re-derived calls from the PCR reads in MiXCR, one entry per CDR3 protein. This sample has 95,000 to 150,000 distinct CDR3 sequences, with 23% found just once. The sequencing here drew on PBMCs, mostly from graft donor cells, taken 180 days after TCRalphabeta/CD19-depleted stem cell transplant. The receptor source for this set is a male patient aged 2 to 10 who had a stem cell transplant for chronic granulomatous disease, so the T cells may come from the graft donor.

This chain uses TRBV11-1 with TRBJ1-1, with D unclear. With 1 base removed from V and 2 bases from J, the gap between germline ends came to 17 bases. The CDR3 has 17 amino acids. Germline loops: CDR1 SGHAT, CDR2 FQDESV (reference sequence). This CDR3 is CASSLVYGNTPNTEAFF. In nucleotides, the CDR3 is TGTGCCAGCAGCTTAGTTTACGGCAACACACCTAACACTGAAGCTTTCTTT.

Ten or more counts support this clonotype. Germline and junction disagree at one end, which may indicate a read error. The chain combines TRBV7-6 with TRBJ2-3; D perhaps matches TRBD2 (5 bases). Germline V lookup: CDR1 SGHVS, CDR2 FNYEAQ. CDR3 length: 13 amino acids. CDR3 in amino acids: CTSSRLRADTQYF. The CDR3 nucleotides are TGTACCAGCTCCAGGCTGCGGGCAGATACGCAGTATTTT.

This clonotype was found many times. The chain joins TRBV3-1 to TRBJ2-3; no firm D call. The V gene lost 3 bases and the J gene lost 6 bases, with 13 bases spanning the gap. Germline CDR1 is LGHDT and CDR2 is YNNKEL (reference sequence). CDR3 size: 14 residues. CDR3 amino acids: CASSHLPAQDTQYF. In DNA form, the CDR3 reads TGTGCCAGCAGCCACTTACCGGCACAGGATACGCAGTATTTT.

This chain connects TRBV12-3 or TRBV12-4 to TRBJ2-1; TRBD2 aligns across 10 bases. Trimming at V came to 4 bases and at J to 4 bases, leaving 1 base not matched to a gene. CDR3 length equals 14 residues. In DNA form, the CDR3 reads TGTGCCAGCAGTTCTAGCGGGGGTTACAATGAGCAGTTCTTC. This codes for CASSSSGGYNEQFF.

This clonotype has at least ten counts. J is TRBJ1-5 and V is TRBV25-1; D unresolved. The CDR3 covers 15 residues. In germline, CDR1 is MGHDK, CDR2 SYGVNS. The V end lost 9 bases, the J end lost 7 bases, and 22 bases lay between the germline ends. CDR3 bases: TGTGCCAGGACATGGCTCGGGCCGTCGGACCAGCCCCAGCATTTT. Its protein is CARTWLGPSDQPQHF.

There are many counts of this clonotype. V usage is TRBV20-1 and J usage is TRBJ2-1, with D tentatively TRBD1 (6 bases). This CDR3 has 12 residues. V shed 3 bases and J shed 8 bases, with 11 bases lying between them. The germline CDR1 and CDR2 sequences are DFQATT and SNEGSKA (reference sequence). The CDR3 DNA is TGCAGTGCTAGTGGGACAAGGCATGAGCAGTTCTTC. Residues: CSASGTRHEQFF.